This TCR beta chain was captured by sequencing in a study of cytomegalovirus exposure and HLA in healthy donors. Study conclusions and caveats: For most subjects, TCR beta sequences were reported to predict HLA-A and HLA-B alleles with accuracy.

In regard to this clone: Its antigen is still unknown.

The PCR used 60 Vbeta and 13 Jbeta primers. Sequenced by immunoSEQ multiplex PCR; TCRdb stores in-frame clones only, minus some. The sample contains 100,000 to 150,000 clones, over 70% of which appear only once. Looked up from germline, CDR1 is LNHDA and CDR2 is SQIVND (reference sequence). V lost 3 bases, J lost 2 bases, and 8 bases lay in between. CDR3 length equals 13 residues. The origin of this receptor is a woman in her 50s in good health and CMV-seronegative. Source material: PBMCs. The chain has TRBV19 and TRBJ2-7; D uncertain. The CDR3 spells CASSIAVTYEQYF. DNA for the CDR3: TGTGCCAGTAGTATTGCGGTTACCTACGAGCAGTACTTC.